The subject of this entry is one TCR beta chain. Produced via immunoSEQ multiplex PCR; TCRdb's table is partial and in-frame only. This sample yields approximately 2.3 million clones, of which roughly 93% are seen a single time; about 0.37% belongs to the top ten. This record belongs to a study of shared clonotypes between healthy human individuals. Trimming removed 7 bases from V and 4 bases from J, with 19 bases in between. Germline CDR1 SGHDN, CDR2 FVKESK. This CDR3 has 15 amino acids. The sequencing input was naive CD4+ T cells from PBMCs. Subset of the sample: CD45RA+ positively selected. The rearrangement joins TRBV14 to TRBJ1-1, with D tentatively TRBD1 (5 bases). This TCR came from a man younger than 35 in good health. Some clones in this sample may be carry-over from other donors' samples. CDR3 region: CASTSFVGVSTEAFF. The CDR3 DNA sequence: TGTGCCAGCACGTCGTTCGTGGGGGTTTCCACTGAAGCTTTCTTT.